These 9 T cell receptor beta chains share one sample of origin, sequenced in a study of blood T cell repertoires in COVID-19 (dated by TCRdb to 2020 to 2022). Libraries were constructed by the immunoSEQ multiplex PCR assay. Held by TCRdb, this immuneACCESS table contains in-frame sequences only and omits some clones. Under half of the omission traces to an unresolved V gene where checked; the cause of the rest is unknown. The sample includes around 31,000 clones, with roughly nine tenths observed a single time. About 9.5% of the sample rests with the top ten. Sequenced material: peripheral blood. The receptors stem from a man aged 60-69 years with acute or convalescent COVID-19.

This chain joins TRBV20-1 and TRBJ2-7; TRBD1 might be the D (5 bases). CDR3 length: 11 amino acids. Germline CDR1 DFQATT, CDR2 SNEGSKA (reference sequence). Trimming took off 3 bases at V and 5 bases at J, with 8 bases between the two ends. The CDR3 DNA is TGCAGTGCTAGGGGGCCCGACGAGCAGTACTTC. This translates into CSARGPDEQYF.

This clone appeared once. The V call is TRBV5-8, the J call TRBJ1-2, with TRBD1 matching 7 bases. This CDR3 is built from 14 residues. CDR1 is SGHTS, CDR2 YDEGEE, per germline. Trimming cost V 3 bases and J 3 bases; bases outside gene matches: 5. The CDR3 protein is CASSSGQTYYGYTF. The CDR3 DNA follows: TGTGCCAGCAGCTCGGGACAGACTTACTATGGCTACACCTTC.

The V gene is TRBV7-3, the J gene TRBJ2-7; 9 nucleotides match TRBD1. The V segment lost 5 bases and the J segment 4 bases; nucleotides outside the gene matches: 3. Germline CDR1 reads SGHTA; CDR2 reads FQGTGA. The CDR3 is 13 residues long. CDR3 nucleotides: TGTGCCAGCAGCCGGGACAGGGATTACGAGCAGTACTTC. Protein: CASSRDRDYEQYF.

The genes are TRBV2 and TRBJ2-1, with TRBD2 identical over 14 bases. The CDR3 sequence is 14 residues long. Trimming cost V 6 bases and J 5 bases; bases outside gene matches: 0. The germline CDR1 and CDR2 sequences are SNHLY and FYNNEI. DNA for the CDR3: TGTGCCAGCAGGGGACTAGCGGGAGACAATGAGCAGTTCTTC. Its translation: CASRGLAGDNEQFF.

The V gene is TRBV2, the J gene TRBJ1-3; D remains unclear. V dropped 7 bases and J dropped 2 bases, with 9 bases sitting between them. The CDR3 spans 13 residues. The germline CDR1 and CDR2 sequences are SNHLY and FYNNEI. CDR3 bases: TGTGCCAGCAAGCGGGCTGCTGGAAACACCATATATTTT. It is translated as CASKRAAGNTIYF.

This chain links TRBV3-1 (or the pseudogene TRBV3-2) with TRBJ2-1; 8 positions agree with TRBD1. CDR1 is LGHDT and CDR2 is YNNKEL in the germline V gene (reference sequence). With V trimmed by 6 bases and J by 8 bases, 6 bases remained unmatched. CDR3 size: 13 residues. The CDR3 nucleotides read TGTGCCAGCAGGACGACAGGGGCGCATGAGCAGTTCTTC. Translated, it gives CASRTTGAHEQFF.

The gene calls are TRBV2 and TRBJ2-2; D is undetermined. From germline, CDR1 is SNHLY and CDR2 FYNNEI. The V end was cut by 6 bases, the J end by 4 bases, with 15 bases between. The CDR3 is 15 residues long. CDR3: CASRGVLSRTGELFF. The CDR3 bases are TGTGCCAGCAGAGGAGTGCTTAGCCGCACCGGGGAGCTGTTTTTT.

This chain joins TRBV20-1 and TRBJ2-1; the D gene is possibly TRBD2 (5 bases). Germline CDR1 and CDR2: DFQATT and SNEGSKA (reference sequence). The CDR3 is 11 amino acids. V gave up 3 bases and J gave up 8 bases, with 8 bases separating them. Written as DNA, the CDR3 is TGCAGTGCTAGTAGAGCGGATGAGCAGTTCTTC. Encoded protein: CSASRADEQFF.

This rearrangement joins TRBV9 to TRBJ1-6, with TRBD1 matching 7 bases. The J segment lost 6 bases and the V segment lost 4 bases, leaving 7 bases of the junction unmatched. The CDR3 consists of 15 residues. In germline, CDR1 is SGDLS, CDR2 YYNGEE. The CDR3 is CASSPGQKSNSPLHF. The DNA for the CDR3 is TGTGCCAGCAGCCCGGGACAGAAATCTAATTCACCCCTCCACTTT.